This T cell receptor beta chain was obtained from a study of cytomegalovirus exposure and HLA in healthy donors. Details on this clone: Its antigen is not known.

Regarding the study as a whole: In vitro confirmation showed a few CMV-associated chains to be CMV antigen specific. Generally TCR sequences proved uncommon, though certain public TCRs appeared in numerous donors. Previous analysis showed most TCR beta V segments were productive about 90% or about 30% of the time.

The CDR3 loop spans 15 amino acids. V shed 1 base, J shed 2 bases, and the junction held 5 bases outside the gene matches. Germline V CDR1 and CDR2: SGHTS, YDEGEE. The primer mix had 60 Vbeta and 13 Jbeta primers. Sequenced by immunoSEQ multiplex PCR; TCRdb stores in-frame clones only, minus some. This sample has under 200,000 clones; more than 80% occur once, and the top ten carry roughly 2.8%. The clonotype was recovered from a woman between 45 and 65 years old in good health and CMV-seropositive. The chain employs TRBV5-8 and TRBJ2-7, with 8 bases that match TRBD1. Material: PBMCs. CDR3 sequence reads: CASSLFLGQAYEQYF. The CDR3 coding sequence is TGTGCCAGCAGCTTGTTTTTGGGACAGGCCTACGAGCAGTACTTC.